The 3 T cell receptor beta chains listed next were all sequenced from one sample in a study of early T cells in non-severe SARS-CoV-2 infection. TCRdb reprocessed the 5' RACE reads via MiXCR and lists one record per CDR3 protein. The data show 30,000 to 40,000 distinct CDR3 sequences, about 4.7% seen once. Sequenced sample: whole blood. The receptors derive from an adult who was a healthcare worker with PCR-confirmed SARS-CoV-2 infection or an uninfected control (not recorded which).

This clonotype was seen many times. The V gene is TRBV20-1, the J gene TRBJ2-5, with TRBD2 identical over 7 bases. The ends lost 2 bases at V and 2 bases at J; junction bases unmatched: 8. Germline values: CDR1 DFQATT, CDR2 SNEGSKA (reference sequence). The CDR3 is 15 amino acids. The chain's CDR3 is CSARQVGREQETQYF. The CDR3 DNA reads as TGCAGTGCTAGACAGGTCGGGCGGGAGCAAGAGACCCAGTACTTC.

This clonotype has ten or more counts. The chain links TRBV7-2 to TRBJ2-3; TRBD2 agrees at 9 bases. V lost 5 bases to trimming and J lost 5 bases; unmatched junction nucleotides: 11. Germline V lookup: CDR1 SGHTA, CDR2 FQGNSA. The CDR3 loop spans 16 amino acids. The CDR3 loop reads CASSPQASGVIDTQYF. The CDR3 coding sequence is TGTGCCAGCAGCCCCCAAGCTAGCGGGGTCATAGATACGCAGTATTTT.

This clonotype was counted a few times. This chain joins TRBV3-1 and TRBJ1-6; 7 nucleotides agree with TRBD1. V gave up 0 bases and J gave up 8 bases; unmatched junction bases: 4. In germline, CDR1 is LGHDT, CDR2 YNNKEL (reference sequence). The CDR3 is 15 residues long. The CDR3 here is CASSQEAGGYSPLHF. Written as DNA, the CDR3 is TGTGCCAGCAGCCAAGAGGCAGGGGGGTATTCACCCCTCCACTTT.